This TCR beta chain derives from a study of coeliac disease. Across the study: The study queried TRBV7-2 bias without high-resolution HLA data. The study, taken as a whole, reports: Cross-contamination between intraepithelial and lamina propria cells was possible. Control samples showed higher TRB and TRG clonality than intraepithelial and lamina propria samples in active celiac disease.

In germline, CDR1 is LGHNA, CDR2 YNFKEQ. The CDR3 sequence is 17 residues long. V was clipped by 2 bases and J by 1 base, with 14 bases between them. Remarks on this clone: Its antigen is undetermined.

The method was immunoSEQ multiplex PCR; TCRdb's version includes in-frame clones alone and lacks a portion of them. The sample has 3,500 to 4,500 clones, approximately 50% seen once. The chain couples TRBV4-2 to TRBJ1-4; D is perhaps TRBD1 (6 bases). The sequencing sample was made of lymphocytes from the gut lamina propria. This TCR was sampled from a man in his sixties or seventies without celiac disease. The CDR3 DNA reads as TGTGCCAGCAGCCAAAAACAGGGAGGGGTAACTAATGAAAAACTGTTTTTT. It yields the protein CASSQKQGGVTNEKLFF.